The clone carrying this T cell receptor (beta chain) was recorded at least ten times. This entry comes from a study of CD8 T cells in ankylosing spondylitis. This CDR3 has 16 residues. Trimming at V came to 2 bases and at J to 3 bases, leaving 5 bases not matched to a gene. TCRdb analysed the 5' RACE reads with MiXCR anew, one entry per CDR3 protein. The data contain roughly 230,000 distinct CDR3 sequences, about 10% of them singletons. Specimen: blood, either unsorted or a sorted T cell fraction (not recorded which). The chain employs TRBV12-3 or TRBV12-4 and TRBJ2-1; 9 bases are shared with TRBD2. The receptor's source is a male donor with ankylosing spondylitis or in good health (not recorded which). DNA for the CDR3: TGTGCCAGCAGTTTATGGCGGGGGGGCCTCTACAATGAGCAGTTCTTC. The encoded protein is CASSLWRGGLYNEQFF.